Shown below are 24 T cell receptor beta chains from a single sample sequenced in a study of cytomegalovirus exposure and HLA in healthy donors. This PCR relied on a set of 60 Vbeta primers and 13 Jbeta primers. The repertoire was sequenced with immunoSEQ multiplex PCR; TCRdb's copy has only in-frame clones and lacks some. The sample records around 130,000 clones, about 62% being singletons. Sequenced material: PBMCs. Source of these receptors: a woman in her thirties or forties in good health and CMV-seropositive.

J is TRBJ2-5 and V is TRBV6-5, with TRBD1 identical over 10 bases. Trimming at V came to 4 bases and at J to 6 bases, leaving 11 bases not matched to a gene. This CDR3 region has 16 residues. Germline CDR1 reads MNHEY; CDR2 reads SVGAGI. The CDR3 loop reads CASSLSRTGGLQTQYF. Written as DNA, the CDR3 is TGTGCCAGCAGTTTATCTCGGACAGGGGGTTTACAGACCCAGTACTTC.

This chain joins TRBV5-6 and TRBJ2-2; 11 bases are a match to TRBD1. The CDR3 has 15 amino acids. The germline CDR1 and CDR2 sequences are SGHDT and YYEEEE. Losses at the gene ends were 5 bases for V and 5 bases for J; bases not matched to a gene: 5. CDR3 sequence (DNA): TGTGCCAGCAGTTCCGGGACAGGGGGGACCGGGGAGCTGTTTTTT. This sequence encodes CASSSGTGGTGELFF.

This clone has just a few counts. The V call is TRBV4-2, the J call TRBJ1-1; no clear D gene. Trimming shortened V by 0 bases and J by 2 bases, and 10 bases separated the two germline ends. CDR1 and CDR2 from the germline V gene are LGHNA and YNFKEQ. The CDR3 sequence is 15 residues long. The CDR3 nucleotides read TGTGCCAGCAGCCAAGAAGGCGGGGTTAACACTGAAGCTTTCTTT. As protein: CASSQEGGVNTEAFF.

The V gene is TRBV5-6, the J gene TRBJ2-3, with 8 bases matching TRBD2. Per germline, CDR1 SGHDT and CDR2 YYEEEE. The CDR3 spans 16 residues. Trimming at V came to 0 bases and at J to 4 bases, leaving 7 bases not matched to a gene. CDR3 sequence (DNA): TGTGCCAGCAGCTTGGGGGTGCTTAGCGGGGCAGATACGCAGTATTTT. Protein: CASSLGVLSGADTQYF. Full variable domain (remainder filled in from reference TRBV5-6 and TRBJ2-3): DAGVTQSPTHLIKTRGQQVTLRCSPKSGHDTVSWYQQALGQGPQFIFQYYEEEERQRGNFPDRFSGHQFPNYSSELNVNALLLGDSALYLCASSLGVLSGADTQYFGPGTRLTVL.

This clone turned up a few times. This sequence joins TRBV14 and TRBJ2-3; D unresolved. The CDR3 is 13 residues long. Germline V gene lookup returns CDR1 SGHDN and CDR2 FVKESK. Trimming left V 5 bases short and J 4 bases short, with 10 bases between. CDR3 sequence (DNA): TGTGCCAGCAGCGGCAATTGGCCAGATACGCAGTATTTT. Translated, it gives CASSGNWPDTQYF.

The chain joins TRBV7-2 to TRBJ2-5; 9 positions agree with TRBD2. The J call is in doubt because the DNA end fits TRBJ2-7 better. In germline, CDR1 is SGHTA, CDR2 FQGNSA. The CDR3 runs 16 residues. For the CDR3, the DNA is TGTGCCAGCAGCTTAGACTCCGGGACTAGCACCTACGAGCAGTACTTC. Residues: CASSLDSGTSTYEQYF.

This clone was picked up a small number of times. The gene calls are TRBV2 and TRBJ2-1; D perhaps matches TRBD2 (6 bases). The V and J ends lost 2 bases and 4 bases respectively, with 12 bases between them. In germline, CDR1 is SNHLY, CDR2 FYNNEI. The CDR3 consists of 15 residues. In nucleotides, the CDR3 is TGTGCCAGCAGTGAACGGGACTTACTTTACAATGAGCAGTTCTTC. Its translation: CASSERDLLYNEQFF. The full variable domain, rest sourced from reference TRBV2 and TRBJ2-1, is EPEVTQTPSHQVTQMGQEVILRCVPISNHLYFYWYRQILGQKVEFLVSFYNNEISEKSEIFDDQFSVERPDGSNFTLKIRSTKLEDSAMYFCASSERDLLYNEQFFGPGTRLTVL.

The V gene is TRBV9, the J gene TRBJ2-7, with 9 nucleotides matching TRBD1. V shed 0 bases and J 1 base; nucleotides not matched to a gene: 5. Germline values: CDR1 SGDLS, CDR2 YYNGEE. This CDR3 region has 16 residues. DNA for the CDR3: TGTGCCAGCAGCGTAGAAGGGACAGGGCTGTCCTACGAGCAGTACTTC. Amino acid sequence: CASSVEGTGLSYEQYF.

The rearrangement uses TRBV5-4 and TRBJ1-2; 7 bases fit TRBD1. The CDR3 is 12 residues long. Germline CDR1 and CDR2: SGHNT and YYREEE (reference sequence). V gave up 4 bases and J gave up 8 bases; unmatched junction bases: 5. CDR3 DNA: TGTGCCAGCAGCCCGAGACAGGGAGGCTACACCTTC. Its translation: CASSPRQGGYTF.

V is TRBV10-3 and J is TRBJ2-5, with D perhaps TRBD2 (6 bases). CDR1 is ENHRY, CDR2 SYGVKD, per germline. The CDR3 has 14 residues. Trimming cost V 2 bases and J 5 bases, with 12 bases left between them. The CDR3 nucleotides are TGTGCCATCAGTGAGACCCTTCTAGCGGAGACCCAGTACTTC. It is translated as CAISETLLAETQYF.

The V and J genes are TRBV5-6 and TRBJ2-7; a weak D match, TRBD2 (6 bases). From germline, CDR1 is SGHDT and CDR2 YYEEEE. The CDR3 extends over 15 amino acids. The germline V and J ends were trimmed by 0 bases and 12 bases, with 22 bases remaining between them. The CDR3 DNA follows: TGTGCCAGCAGCTTGGCCGCGACGGGGGTCCCCCCTGGGTACTTC. Protein sequence: CASSLAATGVPPGYF.

This rearrangement joins TRBV29-1 to TRBJ1-2; a weak D match, TRBD1 (6 bases). Germline V gene sequence: CDR1 SQVTM, CDR2 ANQGSEA. This CDR3 is 14 amino acids long. Between the trimmed V and J ends, which lost 7 bases and 4 bases, there was a span of 19 bases. The CDR3 DNA is TGCAGCGCCCAAGCGGGGGGGGCCGGCTATGGCTACACCTTC. The encoded protein is CSAQAGGAGYGYTF.

The chain couples TRBV5-1 to TRBJ2-3; D may be TRBD1 (5 bases). Germline CDR1 reads SGHRS; CDR2 reads YFSETQ. V was cut by 6 bases and J by 0 bases, with 11 bases left in between. The CDR3 totals 14 residues. CDR3 DNA sequence: TGCGCCAGCACTCCAGGGCGAAGCACAGATACGCAGTATTTT. Translating gives CASTPGRSTDTQYF.

This sequence joins TRBV27 and TRBJ2-7; a possible D gene is TRBD2 (5 bases). The CDR3 is 15 residues long. V shed 5 bases and J shed 4 bases, with 18 bases lying between them. CDR1 MNHEY and CDR2 SMNVEV come from the germline V gene (reference sequence). The CDR3 DNA sequence: TGTGCCAGCAGTGTCGGGATTTCCGGGTGGTACGAGCAGTACTTC. This gives the protein CASSVGISGWYEQYF.

In its sample, this clone was seen a few times. The chain joins TRBV6-6 to TRBJ1-1; a weak D match, TRBD1 (5 bases). The CDR3 consists of 13 residues. The V gene lost 6 bases and the J gene lost 6 bases, with 14 bases spanning the gap. Germline CDR1 reads MNHNY; CDR2 reads SVGAGI (reference sequence). The CDR3 spells CASSWAGGPEAFF. The CDR3 DNA sequence: TGTGCCAGCAGCTGGGCCGGGGGACCTGAAGCTTTCTTT.

This clone was recorded only once. The chain combines TRBV5-1 with TRBJ1-2, with TRBD1 identical over 8 bases. Germline V gives CDR1 SGHRS, CDR2 YFSETQ. The CDR3 consists of 12 residues. The V and J ends lost 4 bases and 8 bases, in that order; junction bases with no gene match: 4. CDR3 sequence reads: CASSQDREGYTF. CDR3 bases: TGCGCCAGCAGCCAGGACAGGGAGGGCTACACCTTC.

V gene TRBV7-9 combines with J gene TRBJ1-1; 10 bases line up with TRBD1. The CDR3 sequence is 19 residues long. Germline values: CDR1 SEHNR, CDR2 FQNEAQ (reference sequence). J was trimmed by 0 bases and V by 6 bases; bases with no gene match: 16. CDR3 nucleotide sequence: TGTGCCAGCAGTCCCAAGGGGACAGGGGTTTGGGGGATGAACACTGAAGCTTTCTTT. Translation gives CASSPKGTGVWGMNTEAFF.

The chain recombines TRBV30 with TRBJ2-5, with D possibly TRBD1 on 6 matching bases. V was trimmed by 2 bases and J by 5 bases, leaving 15 bases between them. Germline assignment: CDR1 GTSNPN and CDR2 SVGIG (reference sequence). This CDR3 is 14 amino acids long. In nucleotides, the CDR3 is TGTGCCTGGAGTCCCGCAGGGGTGGGGGAGACCCAGTACTTC. It codes for CAWSPAGVGETQYF.

The V and J genes are TRBV4-1 and TRBJ2-7, with TRBD2 as a possible D gene (5 bases). Per the germline V gene, CDR1 is MGHRA and CDR2 is YSYEKL. V lost 1 base and J lost 2, with 12 bases in between. CDR3 length: 15 residues. The CDR3 region has the DNA TGCGCCAGCAGCCAAGGGACGGGAAGCACCTACGAGCAGTACTTC. Its translation: CASSQGTGSTYEQYF.

The chain is built from TRBV30 and TRBJ2-6; D possibly corresponds to TRBD1 (5 bases). Germline V gene sequence: CDR1 GTSNPN, CDR2 SVGIG (reference sequence). The germline V and J ends were trimmed by 2 bases and 0 bases, with 14 bases remaining between them. The length of the CDR3 is 17 residues. Written as DNA, the CDR3 is TGTGCCTGGAGTATCCTTAGGACATCCTCTGGGGCCAACGTCCTGACTTTC. Protein: CAWSILRTSSGANVLTF.

The J gene is TRBJ2-5, the V gene TRBV5-6; 11 nucleotides align to TRBD1. The length of the CDR3 is 15 residues. The V segment lost 5 bases and the J segment 5 bases; nucleotides outside the gene matches: 8. CDR1 and CDR2 from the germline V gene are SGHDT and YYEEEE. The CDR3 DNA sequence: TGTGCCAGCAGGACATGGGACAGGGGGTCTGAGACCCAGTACTTC. Protein: CASRTWDRGSETQYF.

The rearrangement uses TRBV14 and TRBJ1-2; D ambiguous. Germline assignment: CDR1 SGHDN and CDR2 FVKESK. Trimming pared 1 base from V and 1 base from J, leaving 13 bases between. This CDR3 comprises 16 residues. CDR3 DNA sequence: TGTGCCAGCAGCCAAGCGGGAGGCAGGAATAACTATGGCTACACCTTC. Its translation is CASSQAGGRNNYGYTF.

The chain is built from TRBV28 and TRBJ2-5; TRBD2 is a possible D gene (6 bases). Germline CDR1 reads MDHEN; CDR2 reads SYDVKM. This CDR3 is built from 15 residues. Trimming stripped 2 bases from V and 2 bases from J, with 12 bases between. CDR3 sequence (DNA): TGTGCCAGCAGTTTAGCGGGGCCTACTCAAGAGACCCAGTACTTC. The encoded protein is CASSLAGPTQETQYF. Full variable domain (outside the CDR3, taken from reference TRBV28 and TRBJ2-5): DVKVTQSSRYLVKRTGEKVFLECVQDMDHENMFWYRQDPGLGLRLIYFSYDVKMKEKGDIPEGYSVSREKKERFSLILESASTNQTSMYLCASSLAGPTQETQYFGPGTRLLVL.

The CDR3 nucleotides read TGCGCCAGCAGCTTGAAGGAGGGCAAAGAAAAACTGTTTTTT. This sequence encodes CASSLKEGKEKLFF. The chain combines TRBV5-1 with TRBJ1-4; no clear D gene. The V end lost 1 base, the J end lost 8 bases, and 12 bases lay between the germline ends. CDR3 length: 14 residues. Germline CDR1 and CDR2: SGHRS and YFSETQ.